A single sample gave rise to the 5 T cell receptor beta chains below, sequenced in a study of T cell responses to AZD1222 COVID-19 vaccine. Repertoires were generated with immunoSEQ multiplex PCR, while TCRdb's copy carries only in-frame clones and drops some. The sample lists around 130,000 clones, approximately 92% occurring once. This specimen was peripheral blood, taken on day 0 of AZD1222 vaccination. The receptors come from an adult in good health.

This clone was observed a handful of times. The V gene is TRBV7-9, the J gene TRBJ1-3; 7 bases are a match to TRBD1. After removal of 8 bases from V and 1 base from J, the junction contained 11 bases not matched to a gene. CDR1 and CDR2 (germline): SEHNR, FQNEAQ (reference sequence). This CDR3 contains 16 residues. CDR3 sequence reads: CASGFRDSFSGNTIYF. The CDR3 DNA follows: TGTGCCAGCGGATTCCGGGACAGTTTTTCTGGAAACACCATATATTTT.

This sequence joins TRBV4-1 and TRBJ1-6; D remains unclear. The CDR3 loop spans 14 amino acids. Deletions cut 8 bases from V and 0 bases from J, with 8 bases between. Germline V gene lookup returns CDR1 MGHRA and CDR2 YSYEKL. The chain's CDR3 is CASQPSSYNSPLHF. CDR3 coding DNA: TGCGCCAGCCAGCCGAGCTCCTATAATTCACCCCTCCACTTT.

This chain links TRBV12-3 or TRBV12-4 with TRBJ1-3; D unclear. The CDR3 spans 13 residues. V dropped 5 bases and J dropped 2 bases, with 7 bases sitting between them. In DNA form, the CDR3 reads TGTGCCAGCAGTCCAACGACTGGAAACACCATATATTTT. It codes for CASSPTTGNTIYF.

CDR3 residues: CASSLTAGETQYF. The CDR3 nucleotides read TGCGCCAGCAGCCTGACAGCGGGGGAGACCCAGTACTTC. V and J are TRBV4-1 and TRBJ2-5; the match to TRBD2 covers 7 bases. The J segment lost 5 bases and the V segment lost 4 bases, leaving 4 bases of the junction unmatched. The CDR3 contains 13 residues. Germline V gene lookup returns CDR1 MGHRA and CDR2 YSYEKL.

The J gene is TRBJ1-1, the V gene TRBV4-3; weak D call: TRBD1 (5 bases). The V end was cut by 0 bases, the J end by 0 bases, with 8 bases between. The CDR3 runs 15 residues. Looked up from germline, CDR1 is LGHNA and CDR2 is YSLEER. Here the CDR3 reads CASSQEAGLNTEAFF. DNA of the CDR3: TGCGCCAGCAGCCAAGAAGCAGGGTTGAACACTGAAGCTTTCTTT.